One TCR beta chain is described in this entry. Its antigen is still unknown. Using immunoSEQ multiplex PCR, the repertoire was profiled, and TCRdb retains in-frame clones only, with some absent. Among 40,000 to 55,000 clones listed, 70% to 90% were seen once. This record belongs to a study of cytotoxic CD8 clonotypes in ibrutinib-treated CLL. Study outcomes and limitations: Sustained-remission patients were sampled at one set of times and progressing patients at different ones. Clonality went up at ibrutinib response and then declined back toward baseline at progression. Clonotypes that were public were uncommon, and they contracted or stayed stable on treatment.

CDR1 is MDHEN and CDR2 is SYDVKM in the germline V gene. The CDR3 is 11 residues long. The ends lost 9 bases at V and 8 bases at J; junction bases unmatched: 5. The origin of this receptor is a human donor with chronic lymphocytic leukemia. The V call is TRBV28, the J call TRBJ1-2; 8 bases agree with TRBD1. The sequences come from PBMCs, collected after 24 months of ibrutinib treatment. The CDR3 nucleotides read TGTGCCAGTTCGGGACAGGTGGGCTACACCTTC. Its translation is CASSGQVGYTF.